This T cell receptor beta chain was identified during a study of T cells in Graves' hyperthyroidism and ophthalmopathy. There are a few counts of this clonotype. The antigen is unknown. RNA transcripts gave rise to amplified TCR beta CDR3 regions. A first-round RT-PCR of the TCR CDR3 used the HTBI primer set. From the multiplex PCR reads, TCRdb called clonotypes with MiXCR, one entry per CDR3 protein. The table lists fewer than 500,000 distinct CDR3 sequences, approximately 12% of them singletons, with around 20% in the top ten. The ends were cut back, 6 bases at V and 8 bases at J, with 19 bases in the middle. CDR3 length: 14 residues. Germline CDR1 is SGHTA and CDR2 is FQGNSA. Patients between 18 and 65 years old had hyperthyroidism, newly diagnosed and lasting under 2 months. Clinical symptoms, serum thyroxine and TRAb, thyroid ultrasound and orbital computed tomography together formed the diagnostic basis. PBMCs were derived from roughly 9.6 ml fresh peripheral blood.

Overall study findings and caveats: The model identified upcoming ophthalmopathy a median 6.5 months ahead of onset.

This sequence originates from a man in his thirties or forties with Graves' hyperthyroidism that later progressed to Graves' ophthalmopathy. The chain carries TRBV7-2 and TRBJ1-2; D is perhaps TRBD1 (6 bases). The sample comprised blood. This chain's CDR3 is CASSPSGGLRGYTF. Here the CDR3 DNA reads TGTGCCAGCAGTCCTAGCGGGGGCCTCCGCGGCTACACCTTC.